Sequencing of this TCR beta chain was carried out in a study of shared clonotypes between healthy human individuals (dated by TCRdb to the early 2020s). Background on the whole study: The cohort included a few men and two women between 18 and 49 years of age. Per donor, leukapheresis produced somewhere between about 0.8 and 9.5 billion PBMCs. For each donor, CD4 naive and CD4 memory were each given three plates, CD8 naive was given two plates, and CD8 memory was given one plate. To increase sequencing depth and limit assay-specific biases, TCR repertoire library preparation and sequencing were carried out by different laboratories using diverse techniques. To estimate repertoire size and how much clonotype sharing occurs between individuals, the study deeply sequenced the blood TCR repertoires of five healthy adults.

A note on this clone: The antigen it binds to is not known. Nothing much larger sits one base from this clone, and base qualities are not available.

For the CD8 naive samples, CD45RO-negative cells were positively selected for CCR7, yielding a CD45RA+CCR7+ population from which TemRA cells were excluded. Healthy HIV-negative adults with no recently reported acute infections or vaccinations were included as donors. Every donor was a Caucasian adult residing in Nashville, Tennessee, USA. Blood was collected by leukapheresis, and PBMCs were isolated by Ficoll-Histopaque density gradient centrifugation and then cryopreserved in liquid nitrogen vapor phase. Analytical flow cytometry was used to check the purity and quantity of every magnetically sorted T cell population. Genomic DNA was isolated from each sorted fraction and quantified by UV absorbance on a Nanodrop 2000c. Overall results and qualifications from the work: Larger estimated clonotype richness was generally found for naive subsets than for memory subsets. Sampling was limited to blood, and TCR repertoires in tissue likely differ from TCR repertoires in blood. The small number of donors limited the genetic and exposure-history diversity represented. Sharing across a few donors was observed for about 5% of naive CD4, 3% to 3.5% of naive CD8, 2.3% of memory CD4, and roughly 0.4% of memory CD8 clonotypes. Based on pairwise subsampling, the degree of clonotype sharing among donors was expected to be affected by sequencing depth. Even with the large sequencing depth, rarefaction of the sorted-subset datasets indicated that sequencing was incomplete. Compared with non-shared clonotypes, the clonotypes found in all four sorted-subset donors had higher generation probabilities.

Using the deep immunoSEQ assay, multiplex PCR amplified TCR CDR3 regions from genomic DNA. Genomic DNA extracted from each cell subset was distributed evenly over all wells of several immunoSEQ 96-well plates, and each plate served as one replicate. For sorted subsets, 200 to 250 ng genomic DNA, equal to tens of thousands of T cell genomes, was loaded into each replicate PCR. Purified libraries were quantified with a Qubit 3.0 fluorometer, sized on a Bioanalyzer 2100, and re-quantified with the KAPA Library Quantification kit. Each immunoSEQ 96-well plate was sequenced on its own single-read 150-cycle Illumina NextSeq 550 flow cell. The published analysis was carried out like this. The immunoSEQ output contained only junctional sequences without quality scores, so filtering could not match that applied to full-length reads. To assign V/J genes and CDR3, sequences were annotated against IMGT germline references using PyIR, a Python wrapper for IgBLAST v1.9. Reads with weak V/J assignments (E-value above 1e-6), missing CDR3, stop codons, out-of-frame junctions, or ambiguous translated residues were removed. V3J clonotypes were defined as sequences sharing the same inferred V gene, J gene, and CDR3 amino acid sequence. To compute the percentage overlap between repertoires, the number of shared unique clonotypes was divided by the size of the smaller repertoire. RTK rarefaction, the Chao1 estimator, and Recon v2.1 estimates of unobserved clonotypes were used to assess repertoire richness. Generation probabilities for all TCRbeta clonotypes obtained by the gDNA method from a handful of donors were computed using OLGA. Here the immuneACCESS table is served through TCRdb, limited to in-frame sequences with V and J called. Missing clones are a known gap in these copies; in checked studies unresolved V genes cover under half, and the rest lacks a known reason. D and trimming were read from the DNA, whereas the V and J calls and clone size are those reported in that table. The sample records 760,000 or so clones, about 96% of which are singletons. The ten largest clones take up over 0.2% of the sample.

Sample: naive CD8+ T cells sorted from blood. The cell subset or site tag for this specimen amounts to: CD45RA+CCR7+. The origin of this receptor is a man aged 25 to 45 in good health.

The CDR3 here reads CASSLGAGVGEQYF. The nucleotide sequence is given as TGTGCCAGCAGCTTAGGGGCCGGAGTTGGCGAGCAGTACTTC. Recombination joined TRBV11-2 with TRBJ2-7; no confident D gene assignment can be made. From the cysteine through the phenylalanine, the CDR3 covers 14 amino acids. The sequence is cut down to CDR3 DNA, 42 bases in frame from base 1. CDR1 and CDR2 are drawn from the germline V gene: SGHAT, FQNNGV. V loses 1 base, J loses 6 bases, and the germline ends lie 13 bases apart.